Sequencing of this T cell receptor (beta chain) was carried out in a study of blood T cells in healthy people across ages. Study overall: Capture via template switching afforded approximately one barcoded beta molecule per two T cells. Whole-study findings and limits: Diversity estimated from one million T cells was considered an underestimate.

V was pared by 2 bases and J by 2 bases, with 13 bases between. The CDR3 totals 15 residues. The germline V gene has CDR1 MNHEY and CDR2 SMNVEV (reference sequence). The second PCR ran roughly 6 to 11 cycles with a sample-barcoded 5' primer and J-beta primers. Unique molecular identifiers of 12 random nucleotides labeled each cDNA. Paired-end reads containing CDR3 totaled no fewer than 2.5 million for each sample. TCRdb reanalysed the 5' RACE reads using MiXCR and keeps one entry per CDR3 protein. The repertoire has about 580,000 distinct CDR3 sequences, around 48% of them found once; the top ten carry just under 25%. This clonotype was seen a few times. Its antigen is still unknown.

Input material: blood. This clonotype was obtained from a man at least 80 years old in good health. V gene TRBV27 combines with J gene TRBJ2-7; TRBD1 is a possible D gene (6 bases). The CDR3 DNA reads as TGTGCCAGCAGTTTAGGTCCAGGGGTCACCTACGAGCAGTACTTC. Translated, it gives CASSLGPGVTYEQYF.